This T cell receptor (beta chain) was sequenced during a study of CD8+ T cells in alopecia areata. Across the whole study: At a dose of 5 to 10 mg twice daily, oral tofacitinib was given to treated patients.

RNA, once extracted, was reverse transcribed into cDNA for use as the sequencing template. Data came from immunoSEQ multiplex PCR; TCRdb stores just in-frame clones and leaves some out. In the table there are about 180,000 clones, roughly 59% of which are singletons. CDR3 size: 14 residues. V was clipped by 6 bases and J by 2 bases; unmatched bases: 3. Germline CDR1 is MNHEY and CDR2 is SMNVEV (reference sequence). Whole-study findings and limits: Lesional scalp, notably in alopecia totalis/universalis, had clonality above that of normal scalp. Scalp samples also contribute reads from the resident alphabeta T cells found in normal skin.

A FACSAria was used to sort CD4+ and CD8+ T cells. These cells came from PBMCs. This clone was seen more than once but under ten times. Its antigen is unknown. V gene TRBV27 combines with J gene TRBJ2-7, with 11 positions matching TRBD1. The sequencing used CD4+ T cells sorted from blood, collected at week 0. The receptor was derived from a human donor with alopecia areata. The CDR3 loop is CASRPGQGAYEQYF. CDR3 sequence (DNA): TGTGCCAGCAGGCCGGGACAGGGGGCCTACGAGCAGTACTTC.